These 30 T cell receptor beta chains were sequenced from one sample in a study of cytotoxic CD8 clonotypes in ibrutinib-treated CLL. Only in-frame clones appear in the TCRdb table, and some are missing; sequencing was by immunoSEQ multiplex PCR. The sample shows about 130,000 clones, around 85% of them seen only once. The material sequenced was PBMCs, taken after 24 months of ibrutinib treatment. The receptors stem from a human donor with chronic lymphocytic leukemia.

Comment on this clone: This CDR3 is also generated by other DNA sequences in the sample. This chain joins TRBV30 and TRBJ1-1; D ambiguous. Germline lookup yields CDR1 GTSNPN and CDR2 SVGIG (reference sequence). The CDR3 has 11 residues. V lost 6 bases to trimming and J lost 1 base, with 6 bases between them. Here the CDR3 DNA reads TGTGCCTGCACGAGGAACACTGAAGCTTTCTTT. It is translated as CACTRNTEAFF. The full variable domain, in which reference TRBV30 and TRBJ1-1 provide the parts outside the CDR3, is SQTIHQWPATLVQPVGSPLSLECTVEGTSNPNLYWYRQAAGRGLQLLFYSVGIGQISSEVPQNLSASRPQDRQFILSSKKLLLSDSGFYLCACTRNTEAFFGQGTRLTVV.

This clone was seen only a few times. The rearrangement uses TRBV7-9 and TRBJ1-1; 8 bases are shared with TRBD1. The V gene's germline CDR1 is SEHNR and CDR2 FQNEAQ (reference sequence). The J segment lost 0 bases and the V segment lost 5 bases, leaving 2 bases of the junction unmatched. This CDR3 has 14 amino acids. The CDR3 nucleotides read TGTGCCAGCAGCCTGACAGGGGTGAACACTGAAGCTTTCTTT. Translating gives CASSLTGVNTEAFF.

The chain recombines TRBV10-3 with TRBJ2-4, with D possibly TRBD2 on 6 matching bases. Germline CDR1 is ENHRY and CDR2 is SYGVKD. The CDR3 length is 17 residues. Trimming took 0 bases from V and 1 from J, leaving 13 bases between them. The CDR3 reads CAISESLSGRAKNIQYF. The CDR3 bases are TGTGCCATCAGTGAGTCGCTAAGTGGGAGGGCCAAAAACATTCAGTACTTC.

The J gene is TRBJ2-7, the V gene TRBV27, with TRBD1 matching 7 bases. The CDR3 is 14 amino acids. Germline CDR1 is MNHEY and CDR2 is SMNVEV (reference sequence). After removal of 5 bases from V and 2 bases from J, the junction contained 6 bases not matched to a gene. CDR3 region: CASSLRDRPYEQYF. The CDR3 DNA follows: TGTGCCAGCAGTCTCCGGGACAGACCCTACGAGCAGTACTTC.

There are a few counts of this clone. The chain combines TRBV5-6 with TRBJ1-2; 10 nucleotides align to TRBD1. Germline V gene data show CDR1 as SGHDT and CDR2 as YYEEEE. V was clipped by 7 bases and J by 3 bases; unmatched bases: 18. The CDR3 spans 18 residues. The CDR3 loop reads CASGSPKLRQGAYYGYTF. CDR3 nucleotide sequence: TGTGCCAGCGGCTCACCAAAACTCCGACAGGGGGCATACTATGGCTACACCTTC.

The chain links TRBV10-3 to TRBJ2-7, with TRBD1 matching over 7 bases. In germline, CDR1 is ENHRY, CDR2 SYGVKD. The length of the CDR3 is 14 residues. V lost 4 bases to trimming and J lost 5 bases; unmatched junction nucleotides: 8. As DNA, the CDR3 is TGTGCCATCAGTGGCGGACAGGTCGTTAACGAGCAGTACTTC. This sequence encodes CAISGGQVVNEQYF.

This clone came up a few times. The CDR3 DNA is TGCGCCAGCAGGCTCACAGGGGCCATCTACGAGCAGTACTTC. Translation: CASRLTGAIYEQYF. This chain joins TRBV5-1 and TRBJ2-7, with 7 nucleotides matching TRBD1. This CDR3 contains 14 residues. V dropped 5 bases and J dropped 3; count of bases not matched to a gene: 8. In germline, CDR1 is SGHRS, CDR2 YFSETQ.

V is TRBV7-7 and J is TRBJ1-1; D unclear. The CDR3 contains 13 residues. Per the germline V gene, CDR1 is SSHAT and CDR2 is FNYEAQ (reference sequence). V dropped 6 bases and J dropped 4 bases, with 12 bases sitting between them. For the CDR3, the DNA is TGTGCCAGCAGTTCCGGGGTGGGCACTGAAGCTTTCTTT. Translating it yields CASSSGVGTEAFF.

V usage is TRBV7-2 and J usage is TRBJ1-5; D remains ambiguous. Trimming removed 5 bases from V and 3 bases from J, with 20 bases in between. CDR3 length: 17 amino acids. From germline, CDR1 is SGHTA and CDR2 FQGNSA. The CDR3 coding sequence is TGTGCCAGCAGCCCTCCGAGAGGGCCCGACGCCAATCAGCCCCAGCATTTT. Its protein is CASSPPRGPDANQPQHF.

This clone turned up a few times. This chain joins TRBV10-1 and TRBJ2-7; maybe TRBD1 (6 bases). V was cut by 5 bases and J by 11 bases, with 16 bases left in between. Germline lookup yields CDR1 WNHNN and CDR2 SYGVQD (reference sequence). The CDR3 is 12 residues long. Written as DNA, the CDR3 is TGCGCCAGCAGTTCGGACAGCAATGAGGAGTACTTC. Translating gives CASSSDSNEEYF.

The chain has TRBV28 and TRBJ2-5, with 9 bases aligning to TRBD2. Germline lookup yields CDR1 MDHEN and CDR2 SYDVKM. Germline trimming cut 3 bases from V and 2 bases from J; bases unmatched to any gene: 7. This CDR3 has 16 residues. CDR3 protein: CASSLGVAGGQETQYF. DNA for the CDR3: TGTGCCAGCAGTTTGGGAGTCGCGGGGGGGCAAGAGACCCAGTACTTC.

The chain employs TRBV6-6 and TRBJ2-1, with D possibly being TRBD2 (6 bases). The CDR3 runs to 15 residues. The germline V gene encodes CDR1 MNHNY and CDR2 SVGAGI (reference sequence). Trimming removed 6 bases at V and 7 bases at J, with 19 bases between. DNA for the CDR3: TGTGCCAGCAGCCACCCCCCTAGCGTGAGGAATGAGCAGTTCTTC. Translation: CASSHPPSVRNEQFF.

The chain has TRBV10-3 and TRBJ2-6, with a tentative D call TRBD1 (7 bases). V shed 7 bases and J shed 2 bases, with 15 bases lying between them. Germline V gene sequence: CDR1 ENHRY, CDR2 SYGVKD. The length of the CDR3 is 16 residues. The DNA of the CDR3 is TGTGCCATCAACGCGGGACAGCTAGCTGGGGCCAACGTCCTGACTTTC. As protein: CAINAGQLAGANVLTF.

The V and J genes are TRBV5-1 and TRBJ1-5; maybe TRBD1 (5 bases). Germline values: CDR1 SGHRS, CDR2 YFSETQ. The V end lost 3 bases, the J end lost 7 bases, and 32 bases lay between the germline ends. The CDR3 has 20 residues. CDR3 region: CASSYHVDGAPVTAAQPQHF. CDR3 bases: TGCGCCAGCAGCTACCACGTTGACGGGGCCCCCGTTACGGCTGCACAGCCCCAGCATTTT.

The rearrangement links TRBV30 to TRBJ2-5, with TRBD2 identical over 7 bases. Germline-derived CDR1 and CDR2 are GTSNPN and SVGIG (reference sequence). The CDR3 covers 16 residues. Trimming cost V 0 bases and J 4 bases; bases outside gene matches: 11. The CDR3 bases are TGTGCCTGGAGTGTAAACGGCGGGGGAATCGGAGAGACCCAGTACTTC. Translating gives CAWSVNGGGIGETQYF.

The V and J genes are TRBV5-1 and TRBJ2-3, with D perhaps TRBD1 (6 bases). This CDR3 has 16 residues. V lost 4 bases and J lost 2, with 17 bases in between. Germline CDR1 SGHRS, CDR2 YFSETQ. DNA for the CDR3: TGCGCCAGCAGCCGGGATCAGGGGTTTGACACAGATACGCAGTATTTT. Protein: CASSRDQGFDTDTQYF. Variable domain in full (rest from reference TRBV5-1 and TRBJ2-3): KAGVTQTPRYLIKTRGQQVTLSCSPISGHRSVSWYQQTPGQGLQFLFEYFSETQRNKGNFPGRFSGRQFSNSRSEMNVSTLELGDSALYLCASSRDQGFDTDTQYFGPGTRLTVL.

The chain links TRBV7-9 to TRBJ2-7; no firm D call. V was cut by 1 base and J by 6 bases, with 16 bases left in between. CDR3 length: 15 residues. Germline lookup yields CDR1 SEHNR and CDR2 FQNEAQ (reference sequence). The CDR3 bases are TGTGCCAGCAGCTTAGGGGAAGCTTTCAGCCTCGAGCAGTACTTC. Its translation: CASSLGEAFSLEQYF.

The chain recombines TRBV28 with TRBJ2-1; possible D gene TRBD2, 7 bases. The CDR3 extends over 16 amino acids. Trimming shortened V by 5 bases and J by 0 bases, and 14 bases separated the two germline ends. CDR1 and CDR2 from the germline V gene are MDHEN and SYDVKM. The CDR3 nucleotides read TGTGCCAGCAGTGTCGGGGGGCCTAACTCCTACAATGAGCAGTTCTTC. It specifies CASSVGGPNSYNEQFF.

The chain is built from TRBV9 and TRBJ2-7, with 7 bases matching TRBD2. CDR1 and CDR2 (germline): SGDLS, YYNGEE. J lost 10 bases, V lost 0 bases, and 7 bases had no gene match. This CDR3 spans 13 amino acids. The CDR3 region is CASSVDQRDLQYF. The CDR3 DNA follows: TGTGCCAGCAGCGTAGATCAGCGGGACCTTCAGTACTTC.

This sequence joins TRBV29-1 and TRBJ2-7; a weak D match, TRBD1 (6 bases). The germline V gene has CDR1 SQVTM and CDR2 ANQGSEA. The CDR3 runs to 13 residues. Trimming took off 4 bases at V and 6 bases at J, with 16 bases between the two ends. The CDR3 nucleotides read TGCAGCGTTGGGGCCCAGGGGCTTCCCGAGCAGTACTTC. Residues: CSVGAQGLPEQYF.

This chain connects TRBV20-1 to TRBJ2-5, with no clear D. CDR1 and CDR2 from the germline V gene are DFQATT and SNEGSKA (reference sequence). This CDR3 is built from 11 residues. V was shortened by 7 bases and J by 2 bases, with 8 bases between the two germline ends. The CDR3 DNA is TGCAGTGTGACAAATCAAGAGACCCAGTACTTC. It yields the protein CSVTNQETQYF.

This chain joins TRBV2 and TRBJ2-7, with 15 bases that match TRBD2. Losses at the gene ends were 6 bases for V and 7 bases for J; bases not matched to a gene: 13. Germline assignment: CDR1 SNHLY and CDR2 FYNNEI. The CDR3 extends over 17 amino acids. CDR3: CASRGTSGRPPPEEQYF. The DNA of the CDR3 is TGTGCCAGCAGGGGGACTAGCGGGAGGCCCCCTCCAGAGGAGCAGTACTTC.

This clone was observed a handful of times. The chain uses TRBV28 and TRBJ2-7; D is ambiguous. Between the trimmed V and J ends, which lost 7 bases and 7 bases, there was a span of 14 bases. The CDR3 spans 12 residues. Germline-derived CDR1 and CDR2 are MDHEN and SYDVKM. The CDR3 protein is CASTDPALEQYF. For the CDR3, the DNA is TGTGCCAGCACCGACCCAGCTTTGGAGCAGTACTTC.

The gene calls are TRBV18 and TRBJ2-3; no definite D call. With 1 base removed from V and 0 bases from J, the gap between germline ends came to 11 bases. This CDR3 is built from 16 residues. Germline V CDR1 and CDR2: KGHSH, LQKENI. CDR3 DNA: TGTGCCAGCTCACCACTGTCCTTGACTAGCACAGATACGCAGTATTTT. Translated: CASSPLSLTSTDTQYF. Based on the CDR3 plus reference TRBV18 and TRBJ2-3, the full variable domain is NAGVMQNPRHLVRRRGQEARLRCSPMKGHSHVYWYRQLPEEGLKFMVYLQKENIIDESGMPKERFSAEFPKEGPSILRIQQVVRGDSAAYFCASSPLSLTSTDTQYFGPGTRLTVL.

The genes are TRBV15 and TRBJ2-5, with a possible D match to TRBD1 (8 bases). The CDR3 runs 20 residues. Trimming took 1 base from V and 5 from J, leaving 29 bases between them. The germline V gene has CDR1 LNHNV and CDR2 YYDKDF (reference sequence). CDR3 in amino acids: CATSRVRTGGARGERETQYF. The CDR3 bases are TGTGCCACCAGCAGAGTACGCACAGGGGGGGCCAGGGGAGAGCGGGAGACCCAGTACTTC.

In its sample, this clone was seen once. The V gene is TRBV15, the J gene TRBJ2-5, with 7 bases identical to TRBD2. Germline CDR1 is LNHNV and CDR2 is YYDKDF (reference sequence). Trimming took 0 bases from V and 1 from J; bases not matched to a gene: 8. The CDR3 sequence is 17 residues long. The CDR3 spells CATSRDRGTNVQETQYF. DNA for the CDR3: TGTGCCACCAGCAGAGACCGCGGGACTAACGTCCAAGAGACCCAGTACTTC.

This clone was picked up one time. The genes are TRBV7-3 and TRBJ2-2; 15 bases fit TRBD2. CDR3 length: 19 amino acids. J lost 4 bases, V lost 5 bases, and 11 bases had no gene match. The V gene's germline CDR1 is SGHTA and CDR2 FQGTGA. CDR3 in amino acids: CASSQGPSGLAGGTGELFF. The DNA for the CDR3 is TGTGCCAGCAGCCAGGGGCCTTCGGGACTAGCGGGAGGCACCGGGGAGCTGTTTTTT.

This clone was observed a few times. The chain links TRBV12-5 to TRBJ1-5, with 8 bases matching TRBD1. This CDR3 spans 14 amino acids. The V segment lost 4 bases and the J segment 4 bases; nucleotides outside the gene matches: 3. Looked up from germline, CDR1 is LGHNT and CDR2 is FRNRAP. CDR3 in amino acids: CASGSGQGNQPQHF. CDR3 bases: TGTGCTAGTGGTTCCGGACAGGGAAATCAGCCCCAGCATTTT. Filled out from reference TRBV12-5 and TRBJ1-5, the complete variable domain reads DARVTQTPRHKVTEMGQEVTMRCQPILGHNTVFWYRQTMMQGLELLAYFRNRAPLDDSGMPKDRFSAEMPDATLATLKIQPSEPRDSAVYFCASGSGQGNQPQHFGDGTRLSIL.

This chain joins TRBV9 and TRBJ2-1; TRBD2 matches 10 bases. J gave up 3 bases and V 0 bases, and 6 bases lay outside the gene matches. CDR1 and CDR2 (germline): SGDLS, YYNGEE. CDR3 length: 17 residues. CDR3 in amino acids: CASSVEASGGYYNEQFF. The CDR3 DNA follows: TGTGCCAGCAGCGTAGAAGCTAGCGGGGGTTACTACAATGAGCAGTTCTTC.

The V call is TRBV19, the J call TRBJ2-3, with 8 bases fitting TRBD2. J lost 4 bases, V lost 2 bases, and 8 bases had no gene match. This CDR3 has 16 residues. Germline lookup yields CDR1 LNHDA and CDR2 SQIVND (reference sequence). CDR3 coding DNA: TGTGCCAGTAGTATACCCCCGGGGGGGGGTGCAGATACGCAGTATTTT. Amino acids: CASSIPPGGGADTQYF.